The clone carrying this T cell receptor beta chain was seen only a few times. Its antigen remains unknown. This CDR3 region has 11 residues. CDR1 LGHNT and CDR2 FRNRAP come from the germline V gene. The germline V and J ends were trimmed by 7 bases and 3 bases, with 6 bases remaining between them. This record comes from a study of identical twins. The study's findings and limits: Clonotypes of the beta chain that were abundant in cord blood carried fewer insertions (memory repertoires showed none).

Through template switching, a universal primer site was introduced, and the cDNA contained unique molecular identifiers. In TCRdb, the 5' RACE reads were re-called with MiXCR into one record per CDR3 protein. This sample has around 480,000 distinct CDR3 sequences, with more than 13% found just once. Another study also made use of these data, one on yellow fever vaccine responses in identical twins.

The clonotype originates from a woman younger than 30 in good health. V and J are TRBV12-5 and TRBJ2-5, with D unclear. The sequencing sample was made of CD4+ T cells sorted from blood. The CDR3, as DNA: TGTGCTAGTGCCCTAGAAGAGACCCAGTACTTC. The encoded protein is CASALEETQYF.